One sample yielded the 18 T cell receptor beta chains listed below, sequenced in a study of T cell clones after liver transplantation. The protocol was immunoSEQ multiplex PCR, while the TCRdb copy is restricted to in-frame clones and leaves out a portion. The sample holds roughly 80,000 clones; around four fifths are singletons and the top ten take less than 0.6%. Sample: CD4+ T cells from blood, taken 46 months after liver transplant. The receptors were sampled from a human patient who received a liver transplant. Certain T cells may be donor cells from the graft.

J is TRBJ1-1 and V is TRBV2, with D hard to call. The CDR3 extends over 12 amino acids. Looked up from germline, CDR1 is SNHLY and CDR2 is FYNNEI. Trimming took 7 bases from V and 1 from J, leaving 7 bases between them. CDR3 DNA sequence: TGTGCCAGCACCGCAGCGAACACTGAAGCTTTCTTT. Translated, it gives CASTAANTEAFF.

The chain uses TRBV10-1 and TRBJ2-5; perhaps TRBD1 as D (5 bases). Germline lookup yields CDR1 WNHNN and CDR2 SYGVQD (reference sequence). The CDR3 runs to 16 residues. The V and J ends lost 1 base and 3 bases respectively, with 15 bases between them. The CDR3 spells CASSEFVGSTEETQYF. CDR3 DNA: TGCGCCAGCAGTGAGTTCGTCGGGTCGACAGAAGAGACCCAGTACTTC.

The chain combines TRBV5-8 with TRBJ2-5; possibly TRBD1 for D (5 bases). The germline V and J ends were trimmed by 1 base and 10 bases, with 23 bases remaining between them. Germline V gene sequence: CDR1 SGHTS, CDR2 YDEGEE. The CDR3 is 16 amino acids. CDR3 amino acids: CASSLLGHHLYGNQYF. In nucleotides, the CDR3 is TGTGCCAGCAGCTTGTTAGGACACCACCTATATGGGAACCAGTACTTC.

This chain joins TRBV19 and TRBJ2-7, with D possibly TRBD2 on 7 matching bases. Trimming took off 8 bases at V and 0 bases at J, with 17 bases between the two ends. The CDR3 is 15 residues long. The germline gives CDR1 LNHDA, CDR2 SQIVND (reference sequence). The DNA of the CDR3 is TGTGCCAGTTCCGGGGGGCCCCCCAGCTCCTACGAGCAGTACTTC. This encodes CASSGGPPSSYEQYF.

This CDR3 reads CAWSRYGGIWAEAFF. As DNA, the CDR3 is TGTGCCTGGTCCCGTTACGGGGGGATCTGGGCTGAAGCTTTCTTT. This chain connects TRBV30 to TRBJ1-1; possible D gene TRBD1, 5 bases. Germline V lookup: CDR1 GTSNPN, CDR2 SVGIG (reference sequence). V was shortened by 5 bases and J by 6 bases, with 22 bases between the two germline ends. This CDR3 spans 15 amino acids.

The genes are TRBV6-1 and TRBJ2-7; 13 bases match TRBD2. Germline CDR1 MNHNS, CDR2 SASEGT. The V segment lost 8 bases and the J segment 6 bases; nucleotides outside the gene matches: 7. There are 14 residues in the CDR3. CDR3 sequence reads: CASLTGTSGTEQYF. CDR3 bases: TGTGCCAGCTTAACCGGGACTAGCGGGACCGAGCAGTACTTC.

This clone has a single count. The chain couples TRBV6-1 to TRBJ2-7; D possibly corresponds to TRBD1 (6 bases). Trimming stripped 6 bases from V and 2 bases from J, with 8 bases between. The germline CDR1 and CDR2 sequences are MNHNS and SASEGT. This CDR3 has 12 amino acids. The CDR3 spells CASRQGTYEQYF. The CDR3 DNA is TGTGCCAGCAGACAGGGAACCTACGAGCAGTACTTC.

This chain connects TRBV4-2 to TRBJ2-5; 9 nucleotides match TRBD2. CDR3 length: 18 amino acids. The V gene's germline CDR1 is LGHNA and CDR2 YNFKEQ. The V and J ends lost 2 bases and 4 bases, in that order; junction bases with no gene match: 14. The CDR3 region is CASSQSLTSGLRLETQYF. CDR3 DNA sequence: TGTGCCAGCAGCCAATCCCTAACTAGCGGGTTAAGATTAGAGACCCAGTACTTC.

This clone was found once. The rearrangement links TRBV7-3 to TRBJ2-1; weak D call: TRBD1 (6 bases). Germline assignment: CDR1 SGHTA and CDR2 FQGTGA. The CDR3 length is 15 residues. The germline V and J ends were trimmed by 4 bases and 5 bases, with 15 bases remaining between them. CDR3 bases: TGTGCCAGCAGCTCAGGACAGAGCCCGAACAATGAGCAGTTCTTC. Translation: CASSSGQSPNNEQFF.

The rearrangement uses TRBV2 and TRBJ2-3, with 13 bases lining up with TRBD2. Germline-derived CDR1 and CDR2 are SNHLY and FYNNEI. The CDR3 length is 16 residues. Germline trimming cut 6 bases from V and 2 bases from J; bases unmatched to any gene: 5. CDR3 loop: CASSRLAGGSTDTQYF. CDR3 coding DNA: TGTGCCAGCAGCCGACTAGCGGGAGGCTCCACAGATACGCAGTATTTT.

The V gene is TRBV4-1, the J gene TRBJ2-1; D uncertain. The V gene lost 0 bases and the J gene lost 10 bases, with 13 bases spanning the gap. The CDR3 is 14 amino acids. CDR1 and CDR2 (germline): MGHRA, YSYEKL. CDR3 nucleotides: TGCGCCAGCAGCCAAGAGGGCTCCCTGCGGGAGCAGTTCTTC. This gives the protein CASSQEGSLREQFF.

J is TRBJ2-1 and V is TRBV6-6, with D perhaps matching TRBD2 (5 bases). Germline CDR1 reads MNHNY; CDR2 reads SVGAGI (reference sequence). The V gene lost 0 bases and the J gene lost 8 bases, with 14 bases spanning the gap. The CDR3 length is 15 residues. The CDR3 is CASSYSNPSTDEQFF. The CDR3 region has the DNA TGTGCCAGCAGTTACTCGAATCCTAGCACGGATGAGCAGTTCTTC.

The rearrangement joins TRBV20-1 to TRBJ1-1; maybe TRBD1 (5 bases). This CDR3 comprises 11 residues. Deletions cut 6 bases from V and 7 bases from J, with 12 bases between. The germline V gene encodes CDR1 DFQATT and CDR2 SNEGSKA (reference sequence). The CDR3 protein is CSALQGNEAFF. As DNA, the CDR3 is TGCAGTGCCCTGCAGGGAAATGAAGCTTTCTTT.

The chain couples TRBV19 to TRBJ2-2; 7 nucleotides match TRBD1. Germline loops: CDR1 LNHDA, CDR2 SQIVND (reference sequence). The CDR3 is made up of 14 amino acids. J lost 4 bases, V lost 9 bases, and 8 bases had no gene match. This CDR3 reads CASRQTGFTGELFF. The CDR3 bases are TGTGCCAGCCGACAGACAGGGTTCACCGGGGAGCTGTTTTTT.

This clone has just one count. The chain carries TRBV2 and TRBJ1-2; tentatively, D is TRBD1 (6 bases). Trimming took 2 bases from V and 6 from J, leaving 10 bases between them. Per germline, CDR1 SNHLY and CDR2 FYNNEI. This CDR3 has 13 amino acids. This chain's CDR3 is CASSERGGDGYTF. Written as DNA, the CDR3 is TGTGCCAGCAGTGAACGGGGGGGCGATGGCTACACCTTC.

The CDR3 region is CASSRSVNTEAFF. Written as DNA, the CDR3 is TGTGCCAGCAGCCGGTCGGTGAACACTGAAGCTTTCTTT. The gene calls are TRBV7-3 and TRBJ1-1; D uncertain. V was cut by 5 bases and J by 0 bases, with 7 bases left in between. Germline V lookup: CDR1 SGHTA, CDR2 FQGTGA. The CDR3 runs 13 residues.

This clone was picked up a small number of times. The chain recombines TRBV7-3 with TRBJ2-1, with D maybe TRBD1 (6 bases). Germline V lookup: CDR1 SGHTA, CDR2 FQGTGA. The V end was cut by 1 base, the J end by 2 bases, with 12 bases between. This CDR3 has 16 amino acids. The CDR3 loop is CASSLRPTGAYNEQFF. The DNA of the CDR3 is TGTGCCAGCAGCTTAAGGCCGACAGGAGCCTACAATGAGCAGTTCTTC.

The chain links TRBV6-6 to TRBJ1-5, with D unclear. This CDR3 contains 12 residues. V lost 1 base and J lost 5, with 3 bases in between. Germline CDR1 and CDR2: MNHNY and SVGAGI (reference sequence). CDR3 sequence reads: CASSYFDQPQHF. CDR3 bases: TGTGCCAGCAGTTACTTTGATCAGCCCCAGCATTTT.